A selection of T cell receptor beta chains follows, all from one sample in a study of T cell repertoires in cytomegalovirus infection. MiXCR, applied by TCRdb to the reads, yields one record per CDR3 protein. The table has roughly 860,000 distinct CDR3 sequences, 32% seen once; the top ten hold around 12%. Their antigens are not known. This specimen consisted of cultured CD8+ T cells from PBMCs, obtained from culture after CMV antigen stimulation. These receptors were obtained from a human donor in good health (CMV status not recorded). Some clones in this sample may be carry-over from other donors' samples. Both conserved end residues are part of each CDR3. D genes are given only for firm matches. The size of a clone is reported for some rows only, either as once, few or many, or as a class for expanded clones.

>TRBV7-2|many|TRBJ2-7|TRBD1|16
TGTGCCAGCAGCTTAGAGTGGACAGGGGGGTCCTACGAGCAGTACTTC
CASSLEWTGGSYEQYF
>TRBV10-3|few|TRBJ2-3|NA|13
TGTGCCATCTCCCAAGTTCCCACAGATACGCAGTATTTT
CAISQVPTDTQYF
>TRBV6-6|NA|TRBJ2-3|NA|19
TGTGCCAGCAGAAGCAAGGGGGTCATGGTCATCACCACCACAGATACGCAGTATTTT
CASRSKGVMVITTTDTQYF
>TRBV7-9|few|TRBJ2-3|NA|15
TGTGCCAGCAGCTCGCCCGCGTGGAGGGCAGATACGCAGTATTTT
CASSSPAWRADTQYF
>TRBV12-3/TRBV12-4|many|TRBJ1-5|NA|13
TGTGCCAGCAGTTTGGTGCGCAATCAGCCCCAGCATTTT
CASSLVRNQPQHF
>TRBV25-1|NA|TRBJ2-1|NA|14
TGTGCCAGCAGTGCTGGGGGCACGTACAATGAGCAGTTCTTC
CASSAGGTYNEQFF
>TRBV7-2|many|TRBJ1-2|TRBD1|14
TGTGCCAGCAGACTGGACAGGGGGAGATATGGCTACACCTTC
CASRLDRGRYGYTF
>TRBV15|NA|TRBJ2-7|NA|14
TGTGTTACCAGCAGAGATATGGCCTACTACGAGCAGTACTTC
CVTSRDMAYYEQYF
>TRBV7-9|once|TRBJ2-3|TRBD1|17
TGTGCCAGCTGCTTACCTTCGGACAGGGCAAACACAGATACGCAGTATTTT
CASCLPSDRANTDTQYF
>TRBV5-4|few|TRBJ1-1|NA|12
TGTGCCAGCAGCGATGGGTGGACTGAAGCTTTCTTT
CASSDGWTEAFF
>TRBV7-4|NA|TRBJ2-5|NA|18
TGTGCCAGCAGCTCCCGGACCGGGGGGCAGGGCTATAGGGAGACCCAGTACTTC
CASSSRTGGQGYRETQYF
>TRBV27|NA|TRBJ1-1|NA|13
TGTGCCAGCAGCCACGGACTGGCTTCCGAAGCTTTCTTT
CASSHGLASEAFF
>TRBV19|once|TRBJ2-4|NA|12
TGTGCCAGTAGTATTCTGGCGGGCATTCAGTACTTC
CASSILAGIQYF
>TRBV5-4|few|TRBJ2-1|NA|16
TGTGCCAGCACCCACCTCGGAGAGGTCTCCTACAATGAGCAGTTCTTC
CASTHLGEVSYNEQFF
>TRBV7-9|few|TRBJ1-6|NA|15
TGTGCCAGCAGCCCCCCGGACGGGAGAGGTTCACCCCTCCACTTT
CASSPPDGRGSPLHF
>TRBV7-6|few|TRBJ2-1|TRBD1|15
TGTGCCAGCAGCCTGCCGGGACAGTGGTACAATGAGCAGTTCTTC
CASSLPGQWYNEQFF
>TRBV12-3/TRBV12-4|NA|TRBJ2-2|NA|16
TGTGCCAGCAGCACGGTTGAGGATAACTTAACCGGGGAGCTGTTTTTT
CASSTVEDNLTGELFF
>TRBV19|NA|TRBJ2-3|TRBD2|15
TGTGCCAGTAGTGACCCAGCGGGGGGGACAGATACGCAGTATTTT
CASSDPAGGTDTQYF
>TRBV9|NA|TRBJ1-1|NA|13
TGTGCCAACAGCACCAGGGGTCGGACTGAAGCTTTCTTT
CANSTRGRTEAFF
>TRBV7-1|NA|TRBJ1-2|NA|15
TGTGCCAGCAGTTCAGAGGGAGTCTCGATCTATGGCTACACCTTC
CASSSEGVSIYGYTF
>TRBV12-3/TRBV12-4|few|TRBJ2-5|NA|17
TGTGCCAGCAGTTTCAAAATCTTGCGGGACAAGAGTGAGACCCAGTACTTC
CASSFKILRDKSETQYF
>TRBV19|NA|TRBJ1-1|NA|13
TGTGCCAGTAGTATCAGTCAGAACACTGAAGCTTTCTTT
CASSISQNTEAFF
>TRBV7-9|few|TRBJ2-3|TRBD1|13
TGTGCCAGTAAGGGACAGGGCACAGATACGCAGTATTTT
CASKGQGTDTQYF
>TRBV19|few|TRBJ2-1|NA|13
TGTGCCAGCGCTACACTAGGGTTCCCTGAGCAGTTCTTC
CASATLGFPEQFF
>TRBV12-3/TRBV12-4|NA|TRBJ2-3|TRBD2|12
TGTGCCACTCTAGGGGAGGGGCATACGCAGTATTTT
CATLGEGHTQYF
>TRBV4-1|few|TRBJ1-4|NA|15
TGCGCCAGCAGCCCGTCTGGGTCCGACAATGAAAAACTGTTTTTT
CASSPSGSDNEKLFF
>TRBV27|NA|TRBJ1-1|NA|14
TGTGCCAGCAGAATCCAGGGGAATAGTCTTGAAGCTTTCTTT
CASRIQGNSLEAFF
>TRBV2|few|TRBJ2-2|NA|16
TGTGCCAGCAGTGAAGCGCTTTTTACGAACACCGGGGAGCTGTTTTTT
CASSEALFTNTGELFF